This TCR delta chain emerged from a study of γδ T cells in repeated Plasmodium falciparum infection. In the case of this clone: It is likely a read error: a sequence one base away is far more abundant.

Bulk repertoires came from Vgamma9/Vdelta2+ or Vdelta2-negative gammadelta T cells flow-sorted from PBMC. TCRdb fed the multiplex PCR reads to CATT. The table includes 45,000 to 70,000 delta-chain clones, around 1.7% detected once. In germline, CDR1 is GEAIGNYY, CDR2 EKD. The CDR3 is 17 residues long. The TCR sequence derives from a pool of human donors (malaria-infected and uninfected, not separated). The sample was gamma-delta T cells from blood. The chain is built from TRDV2 and TRDJ1; 7 bases are a match to TRDD3. TCRdb does not report a J gene; here it was assigned by matching the DNA to germline references. CDR3 in DNA: TGTGCCTGCGACACCTCGCCCTGGGGGCTGTACACCGATAAACTCATCTTT. This translates into CACDTSPWGLYTDKLIF.